These T cell receptor beta chains were read from a single sample in a study of CD8+ T cells in alopecia areata. Repertoires were generated with immunoSEQ multiplex PCR, while TCRdb's copy carries only in-frame clones and drops some. The data show about 100,000 clones, 59% seen once. Sequenced input: CD8+ T cells sorted from blood. These receptors were collected from a human donor in good health. The CDR3 runs from the conserved cysteine through the conserved F or W. The D gene is left open where the match is weak. A clone size is listed for some rows: how often the clone was seen (once, few, many), or a class if it is expanded.

-	TRBV7-9	TRBJ2-3	TRBD2	TGTGCCAGCAGCTCTGCTAGCGGGCGTCCAGATACGCAGTATTTT	CASSSASGRPDTQYF
-	TRBV27	TRBJ1-2	TRBD1	TGTGCCAGCAGTCCCCAAGGACAGGGGGCGCTTGGCTACACCTTC	CASSPQGQGALGYTF
-	TRBV5-1	TRBJ2-3	-	TGCGCCAGCAGAGACTGGGATACGCAGTATTTT	CASRDWDTQYF
-	TRBV2	TRBJ1-2	TRBD1	TGTGCCAGCAGTTACAGGGGGCTGGACTATGGCTACACCTTC	CASSYRGLDYGYTF
-	TRBV29-1	TRBJ2-5	TRBD2	TGCAGCGTATTCCAGCGGGGGGCCGAGACACATATTCAAGAGACCCAGTACTTC	CSVFQRGAETHIQETQYF
few	TRBV5-1	TRBJ1-2	-	TGCGCCAGCAGCCCTGGACGGATGTACTATGGCTACACCTTC	CASSPGRMYYGYTF
-	TRBV4-1	TRBJ2-3	TRBD2	TGTGCCAGCAGCCAAGACGGGACTAGCGGGCCAGATACGCAGTATTTT	CASSQDGTSGPDTQYF
-	TRBV14	TRBJ1-1	-	TGTGCCAGCAGATACATGAACACTGAAGCTTTCTTT	CASRYMNTEAFF
-	TRBV15	TRBJ2-7	TRBD2	TGTGCCACCAGCAGAGCCGGCACTAGCGGGGGCTACGAGCAGTACTTC	CATSRAGTSGGYEQYF
-	TRBV7-3	TRBJ2-7	-	TGTGCCAGCAGCGCCCCACCCGGCTCATACGAGCAGTACTTC	CASSAPPGSYEQYF
few	TRBV29-1	TRBJ2-3	TRBD2	TGCAGCGTCGAGACTAGCGGGGGAGTGCTGGATACGCAGTATTTT	CSVETSGGVLDTQYF
-	TRBV18	TRBJ1-2	-	TGTGCCAGCTCACCTGGATACTCAGAGGATGGCTACACCTTC	CASSPGYSEDGYTF
-	TRBV2	TRBJ2-7	-	TGTGCCAGCGCCTACGGACAGCAGAGTTACGAGCAGTACTTC	CASAYGQQSYEQYF
-	TRBV7-2	TRBJ2-5	-	TGTGCCAGCACCCCTCGGGGACTCCAAGAGACCCAGTACTTC	CASTPRGLQETQYF
few	TRBV5-6	TRBJ2-5	TRBD1	TGTGCCAGCAGCTTGGCCGACGAGGGGGCGGAGACCCAGTACTTC	CASSLADEGAETQYF
few	TRBV19	TRBJ1-5	TRBD1	TGTGCCAGTAGTATAGGACAGGGCTCGTGGCCCCAGCATTTT	CASSIGQGSWPQHF
few	TRBV30	TRBJ2-2	TRBD2	TGTGCCTGGAGTCGGGGGGGTACCGGGGAGCTGTTTTTT	CAWSRGGTGELFF
few	TRBV7-9	TRBJ1-2	-	TGTGCCAGCAGCTCCAGGGGAGGGGACTATGGCTACACCTTC	CASSSRGGDYGYTF
-	TRBV13	TRBJ1-1	-	TGTGCCAGCATCAGGGCCCCCACTGAAGCTTTCTTT	CASIRAPTEAFF
-	TRBV4-3	TRBJ2-2	-	TGCGCCAGCAGCCAAGAGTCGGGGGGCCCCCAGACCGGGGAGCTGTTTTTT	CASSQESGGPQTGELFF
-	TRBV5-4	TRBJ1-5	-	TGTGCCAGCAGCCTCGGTCAGTCCGGCGGGCCCCAGCATTTT	CASSLGQSGGPQHF
-	TRBV30	TRBJ2-7	-	TGTGCCTGGAGTACCCTCGGGGACGAGCAGTACTTC	CAWSTLGDEQYF
-	TRBV2	TRBJ1-2	TRBD1	TGTGCCAGCAGTACCAATTGGGACAGAATCTATGGCTACACCTTC	CASSTNWDRIYGYTF
-	TRBV15	TRBJ2-1	-	TGTGCCACCGGTGGAGGGGACAATGAGCAGTTCTTC	CATGGGDNEQFF
many	TRBV4-3	TRBJ2-1	-	TGCGCCAGCAGCCAAGAAGCGGCCGGTCCTGACGATGAGCAGTTCTTC	CASSQEAAGPDDEQFF
-	TRBV13	TRBJ2-3	-	TGTGCCAGCAGCTTAAGAGCGTCAGATACGCAGTATTTT	CASSLRASDTQYF
-	TRBV11-2	TRBJ2-5	-	TGTGCCAGCGGGTCGTGGGGATATGAAGAGACCCAGTACTTC	CASGSWGYEETQYF
-	TRBV15	TRBJ2-7	-	TGTGCCACCAGCAGGGGAACAGGGTCCCCGTACGAGCAGTACTTC	CATSRGTGSPYEQYF
-	TRBV13	TRBJ2-2	-	TGTGCCAGCAGCCTCTCCGTCAGCACCGGGGAGCTGTTTTTT	CASSLSVSTGELFF
-	TRBV5-6	TRBJ2-5	TRBD2	TGTGCCAGCAGCTTCGGGAGGGCGTCACAGTACTTC	CASSFGRASQYF
-	TRBV4-3	TRBJ2-7	-	TGCGCCAGCAGCCAAGACAGGGCGCTAAGCTCCTACGAGCAGTACTTC	CASSQDRALSSYEQYF
-	TRBV7-8	TRBJ2-7	-	TGTGCCAGCAGCCCGCTTCTACGGTCCTACGAGCAGTACTTC	CASSPLLRSYEQYF
-	TRBV6-6	TRBJ2-3	TRBD2	TGTGCCAGCAGAGAGACTAGCAACACAGATACGCAGTATTTT	CASRETSNTDTQYF
-	TRBV7-9	TRBJ2-5	TRBD1	TGTGCCAGCAGCTTCCCGGGACAGGGGATGGGCCAGTACTTC	CASSFPGQGMGQYF
-	TRBV5-1	TRBJ2-3	-	TGCGCCAGCAGCCTGGATCAGGGGATCACAGATACGCAGTATTTT	CASSLDQGITDTQYF
-	TRBV11-2	TRBJ2-3	-	TGTGCCAGCAGCTTGGGAACGGGGAACACAGATACGCAGTATTTT	CASSLGTGNTDTQYF
-	TRBV15	TRBJ2-7	-	TGTGCCACCAGCAGAGAGTGGTACTCAGGGGACTCCTACGAGCAGTACTTC	CATSREWYSGDSYEQYF
-	TRBV4-1	TRBJ2-5	-	TGCGCCAGCAGCCGCAGAATTTTGGGGGGCGCCACGTTGGAGACCCAGTACTTC	CASSRRILGGATLETQYF
-	TRBV14	TRBJ2-3	TRBD2	TGTGCCAGCAGCCAGACGGGGGGGCTCGCAGATACGCAGTATTTT	CASSQTGGLADTQYF
-	TRBV15	TRBJ1-6	TRBD1	TGTGCCACCAGGCGGGACAGGGGGAGATCACCCCTCCACTTT	CATRRDRGRSPLHF
-	TRBV7-9	TRBJ2-1	-	TGTGCCAGCAGCGCCGCTTACAATGAGCAGTTCTTC	CASSAAYNEQFF
-	TRBV7-9	TRBJ2-7	TRBD2	TGTGCCAGCACCCCCACCGACCGGACTAGGAGCTCCTACGAGCAGTACTTC	CASTPTDRTRSSYEQYF
-	TRBV6-5	TRBJ1-2	-	TGTGCCAGCAGTTACCGGGCACTGCCCAAAGAGTATGGCTACACCTTC	CASSYRALPKEYGYTF
-	TRBV15	TRBJ2-7	TRBD2	TGTGCCACTACCGTAGCGGGGGGGCCGTCCTACGAGCAGTACTTC	CATTVAGGPSYEQYF
few	TRBV29-1	TRBJ2-7	TRBD1	TGCAGCGGGATTCAGGGGGTTGACGACGAGCAGTACTTC	CSGIQGVDDEQYF
-	TRBV7-2	TRBJ2-7	-	TGTGCCAGCAGCACAACCCCCCCGGGGTACGAGCAGTACTTC	CASSTTPPGYEQYF